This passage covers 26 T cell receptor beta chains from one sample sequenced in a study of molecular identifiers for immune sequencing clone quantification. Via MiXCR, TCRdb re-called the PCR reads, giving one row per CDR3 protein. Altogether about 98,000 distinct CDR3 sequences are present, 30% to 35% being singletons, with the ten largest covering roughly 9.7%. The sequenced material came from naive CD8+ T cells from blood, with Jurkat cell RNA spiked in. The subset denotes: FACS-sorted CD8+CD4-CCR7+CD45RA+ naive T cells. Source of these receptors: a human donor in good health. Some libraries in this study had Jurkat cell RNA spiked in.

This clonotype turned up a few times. The CDR3 sequence is CSAVGSSGRKYEQYF. CDR3 in DNA: TGCAGTGCTGTCGGAAGTAGCGGGAGAAAATACGAGCAGTACTTC. The chain combines TRBV20-1 with TRBJ2-7; 9 bases align to TRBD2. This CDR3 is 15 amino acids long. The V and J ends lost 5 bases and 4 bases, in that order; junction bases with no gene match: 12. Germline CDR1 and CDR2: DFQATT and SNEGSKA (reference sequence).

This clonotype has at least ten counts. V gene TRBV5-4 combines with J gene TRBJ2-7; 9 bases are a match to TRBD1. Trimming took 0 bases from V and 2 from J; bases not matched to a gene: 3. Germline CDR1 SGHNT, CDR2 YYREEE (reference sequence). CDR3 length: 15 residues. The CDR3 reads CASSLEGTGPYEQYF. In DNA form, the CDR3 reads TGTGCCAGCAGCTTGGAGGGGACAGGGCCCTACGAGCAGTACTTC.

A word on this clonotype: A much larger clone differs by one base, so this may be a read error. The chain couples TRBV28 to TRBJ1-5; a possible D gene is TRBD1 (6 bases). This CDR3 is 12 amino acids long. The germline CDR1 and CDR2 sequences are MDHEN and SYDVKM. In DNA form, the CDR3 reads TGTGCCAGCCGGGGGGGCAATCAGCCCCAGCGTTTT. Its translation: CASRGGNQPQRF.

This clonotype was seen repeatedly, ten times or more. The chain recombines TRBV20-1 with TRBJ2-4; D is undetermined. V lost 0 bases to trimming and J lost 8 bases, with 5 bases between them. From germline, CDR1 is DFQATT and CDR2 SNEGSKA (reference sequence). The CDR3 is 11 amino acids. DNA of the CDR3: TGCAGTGCTAGAGATATGGACATTCAGTACTTC. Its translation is CSARDMDIQYF.

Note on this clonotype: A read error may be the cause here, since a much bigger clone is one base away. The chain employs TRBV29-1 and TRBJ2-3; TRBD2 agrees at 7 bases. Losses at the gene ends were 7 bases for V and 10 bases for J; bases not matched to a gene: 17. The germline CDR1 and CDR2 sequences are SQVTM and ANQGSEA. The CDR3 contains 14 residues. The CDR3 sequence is CSAGTGGGFRPQYF. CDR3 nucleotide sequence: TGCAGCGCGGGAACTGGCGGGGGTTTTAGACCGCAGTATTTT.

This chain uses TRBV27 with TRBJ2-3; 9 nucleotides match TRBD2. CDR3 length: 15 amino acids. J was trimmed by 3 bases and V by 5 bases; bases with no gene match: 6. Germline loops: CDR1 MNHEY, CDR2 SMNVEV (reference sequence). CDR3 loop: CASSGFSGRTDTQYF. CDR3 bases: TGTGCCAGCAGTGGCTTTAGCGGGAGAACAGATACGCAGTATTTT.

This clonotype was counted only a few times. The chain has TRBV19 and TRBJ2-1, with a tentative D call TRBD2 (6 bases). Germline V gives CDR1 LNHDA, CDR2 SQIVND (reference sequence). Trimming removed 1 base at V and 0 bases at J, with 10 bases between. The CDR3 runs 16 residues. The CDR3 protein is CASSIVGGNSYNEQFF. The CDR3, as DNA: TGTGCCAGTAGTATAGTAGGAGGGAACTCCTACAATGAGCAGTTCTTC.

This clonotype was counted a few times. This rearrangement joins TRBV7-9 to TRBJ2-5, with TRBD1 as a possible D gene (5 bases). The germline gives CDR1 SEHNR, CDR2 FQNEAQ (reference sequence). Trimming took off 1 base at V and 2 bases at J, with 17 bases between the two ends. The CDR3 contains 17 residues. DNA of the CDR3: TGTGCCAGCAGCTTAGGGGTGGGCGTCCAGGGACAAGAGACCCAGTACTTC. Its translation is CASSLGVGVQGQETQYF. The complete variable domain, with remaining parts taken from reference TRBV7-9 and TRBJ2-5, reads DTGVSQNPRHKITKRGQNVTFRCDPISEHNRLYWYRQTLGQGPEFLTYFQNEAQLEKSRLLSDRFSAERPKGSFSTLEIQRTEQGDSAMYLCASSLGVGVQGQETQYFGPGTRLLVL.

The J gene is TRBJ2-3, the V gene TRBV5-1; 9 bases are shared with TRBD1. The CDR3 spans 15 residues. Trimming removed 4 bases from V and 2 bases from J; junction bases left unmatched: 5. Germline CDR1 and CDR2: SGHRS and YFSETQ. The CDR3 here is CASSITGGNTDTQYF. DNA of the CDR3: TGCGCCAGCAGCATCACAGGGGGCAACACAGATACGCAGTATTTT.

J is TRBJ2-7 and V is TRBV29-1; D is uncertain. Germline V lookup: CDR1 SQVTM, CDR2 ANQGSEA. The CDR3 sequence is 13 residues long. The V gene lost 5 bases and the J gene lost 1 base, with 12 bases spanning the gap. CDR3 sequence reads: CSVLSGLSYEQYF. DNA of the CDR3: TGCAGCGTTCTTTCGGGCCTTTCCTACGAGCAGTACTTC.

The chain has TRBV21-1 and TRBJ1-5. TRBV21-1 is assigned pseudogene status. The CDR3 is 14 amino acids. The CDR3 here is CASSYDTFNQPQHF. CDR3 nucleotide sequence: TGTGCCAGCAGCTACGACACGTTCAATCAGCCCCAGCATTTT.

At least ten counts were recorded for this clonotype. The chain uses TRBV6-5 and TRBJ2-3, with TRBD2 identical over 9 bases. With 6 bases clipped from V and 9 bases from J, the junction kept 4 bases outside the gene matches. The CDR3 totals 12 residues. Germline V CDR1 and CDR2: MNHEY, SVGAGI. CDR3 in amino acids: CASSPSGMTQYF. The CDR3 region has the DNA TGTGCCAGCAGCCCTAGCGGGATGACGCAGTATTTT.

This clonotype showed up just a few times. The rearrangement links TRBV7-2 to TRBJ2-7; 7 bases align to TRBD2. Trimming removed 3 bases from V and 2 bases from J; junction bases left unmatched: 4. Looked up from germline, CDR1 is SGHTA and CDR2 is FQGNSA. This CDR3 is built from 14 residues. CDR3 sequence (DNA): TGTGCCAGCAGCTTCGGCGGGAGACCCTACGAGCAGTACTTC. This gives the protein CASSFGGRPYEQYF.

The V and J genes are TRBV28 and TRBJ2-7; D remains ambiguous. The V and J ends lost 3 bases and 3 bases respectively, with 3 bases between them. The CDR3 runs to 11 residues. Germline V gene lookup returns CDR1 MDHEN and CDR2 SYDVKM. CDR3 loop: CASSFIYEQYF. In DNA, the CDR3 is TGTGCCAGCAGTTTCATCTACGAGCAGTACTTC.

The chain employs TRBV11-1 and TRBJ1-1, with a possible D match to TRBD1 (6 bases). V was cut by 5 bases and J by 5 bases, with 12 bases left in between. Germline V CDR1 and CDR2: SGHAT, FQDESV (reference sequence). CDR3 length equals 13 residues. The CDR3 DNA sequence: TGTGCCAGCAGCATCCACAGGGCGACTGAAGCTTTCTTT. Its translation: CASSIHRATEAFF.

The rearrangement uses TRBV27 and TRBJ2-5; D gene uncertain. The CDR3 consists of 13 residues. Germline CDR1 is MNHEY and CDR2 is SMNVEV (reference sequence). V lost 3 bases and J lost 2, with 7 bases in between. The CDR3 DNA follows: TGTGCCAGCAGTTTGCTGCGGCAAGAGACCCAGTACTTC. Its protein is CASSLLRQETQYF.

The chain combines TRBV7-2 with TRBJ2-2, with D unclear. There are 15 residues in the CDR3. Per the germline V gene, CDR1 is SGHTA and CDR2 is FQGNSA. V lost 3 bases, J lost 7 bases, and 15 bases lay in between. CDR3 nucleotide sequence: TGTGCCAGCAGCTTTTTCGGGTGTGTAGTCGGGGAGCTGTTTTTT. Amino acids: CASSFFGCVVGELFF.

CDR3 residues: CASSLAGESPDTQYF. The CDR3 coding sequence is TGTGCCAGCAGCTTGGCGGGAGAAAGCCCAGATACGCAGTATTTT. The V call is TRBV5-4, the J call TRBJ2-3; perhaps TRBD2 as D (6 bases). With 0 bases removed from V and 4 bases from J, the gap between germline ends came to 12 bases. The CDR3 has 15 residues. CDR1 and CDR2 (germline): SGHNT, YYREEE (reference sequence).

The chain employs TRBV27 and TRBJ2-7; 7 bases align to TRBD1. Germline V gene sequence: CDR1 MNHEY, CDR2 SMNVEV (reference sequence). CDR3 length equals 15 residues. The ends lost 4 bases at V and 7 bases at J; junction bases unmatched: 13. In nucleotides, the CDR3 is TGTGCCAGCAGTTCCGAGGGGGCCCTCCTGAGGGAGCAGTACTTC. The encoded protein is CASSSEGALLREQYF.

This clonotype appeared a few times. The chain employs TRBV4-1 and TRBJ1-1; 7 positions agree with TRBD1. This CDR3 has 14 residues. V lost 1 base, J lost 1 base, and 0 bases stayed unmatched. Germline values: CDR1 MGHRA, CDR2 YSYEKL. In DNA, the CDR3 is TGCGCCAGCAGCCAAGGACAGGGGAACACTGAAGCTTTCTTT. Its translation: CASSQGQGNTEAFF.

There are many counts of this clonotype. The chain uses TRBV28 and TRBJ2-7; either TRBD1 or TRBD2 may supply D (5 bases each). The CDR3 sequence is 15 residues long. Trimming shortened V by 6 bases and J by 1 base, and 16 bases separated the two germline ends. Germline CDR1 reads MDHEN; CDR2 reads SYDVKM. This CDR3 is CASSPAGARSYEQYF. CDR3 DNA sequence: TGTGCCAGCAGCCCAGCCGGGGCCAGATCCTACGAGCAGTACTTC.

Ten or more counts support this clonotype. CDR3 nucleotide sequence: TGTGCCAGCAGTCCGGCGCGGGGTAGCACAGATACGCAGTATTTT. This codes for CASSPARGSTDTQYF. The gene calls are TRBV28 and TRBJ2-3; D may be TRBD2 (6 bases). The CDR3 is 15 residues long. V shed 5 bases and J shed 0 bases, with 12 bases lying between them. Germline CDR1 MDHEN, CDR2 SYDVKM.

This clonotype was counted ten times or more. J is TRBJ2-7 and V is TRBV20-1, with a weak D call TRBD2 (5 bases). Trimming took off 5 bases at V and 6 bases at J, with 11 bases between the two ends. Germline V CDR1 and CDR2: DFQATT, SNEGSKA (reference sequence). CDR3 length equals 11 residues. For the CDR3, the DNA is TGCAGTGCTGTTGGGAGTTTCGAGCAGTACTTC. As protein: CSAVGSFEQYF.

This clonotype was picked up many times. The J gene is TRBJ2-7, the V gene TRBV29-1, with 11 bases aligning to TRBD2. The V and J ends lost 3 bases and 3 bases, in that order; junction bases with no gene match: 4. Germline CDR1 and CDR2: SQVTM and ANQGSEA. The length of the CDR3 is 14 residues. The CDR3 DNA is TGCAGCGTTGAGCGACTAGCGGGGAACTACGAGCAGTACTTC. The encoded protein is CSVERLAGNYEQYF.

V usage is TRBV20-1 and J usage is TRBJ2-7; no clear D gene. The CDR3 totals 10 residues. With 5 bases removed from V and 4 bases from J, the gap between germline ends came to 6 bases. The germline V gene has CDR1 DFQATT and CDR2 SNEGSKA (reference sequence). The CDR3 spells CSACRYEQYF. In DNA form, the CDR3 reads TGCAGTGCTTGCCGTTACGAGCAGTACTTC.

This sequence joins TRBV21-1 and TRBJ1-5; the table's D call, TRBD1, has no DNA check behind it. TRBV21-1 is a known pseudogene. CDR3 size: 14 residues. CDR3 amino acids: CASSKGTVPLPQHF. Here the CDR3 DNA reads TGTGCCAGCAGCAAAGGGACAGTACCCCTGCCCCAGCATTTT.